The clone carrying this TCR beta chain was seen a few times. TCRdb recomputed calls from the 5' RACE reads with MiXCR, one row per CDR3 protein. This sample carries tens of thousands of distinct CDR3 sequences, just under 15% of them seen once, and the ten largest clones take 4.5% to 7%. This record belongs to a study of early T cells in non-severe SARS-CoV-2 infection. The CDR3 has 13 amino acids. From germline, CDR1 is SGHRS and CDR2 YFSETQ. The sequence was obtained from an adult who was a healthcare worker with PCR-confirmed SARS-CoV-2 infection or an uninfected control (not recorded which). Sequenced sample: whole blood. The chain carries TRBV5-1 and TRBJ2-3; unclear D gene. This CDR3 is CTSSTLSTDTQYF. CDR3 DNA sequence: TGCACCTCATCGACGTTGAGCACAGATACGCAGTATTTT.